The 30 T cell receptor beta chains below come from one sample, sequenced in a study of cytomegalovirus exposure and HLA in healthy donors. The primer mix had 60 Vbeta and 13 Jbeta primers. Clones were sequenced by immunoSEQ multiplex PCR, and TCRdb holds only the in-frame ones, with some missing. The repertoire holds approximately 170,000 clones, with 77% as singletons. The sample taken for sequencing was PBMCs. Source of these receptors: a male donor in good health and CMV-seropositive.

The chain carries TRBV9 and TRBJ1-1; D gene uncertain. This CDR3 contains 13 residues. The germline CDR1 and CDR2 sequences are SGDLS and YYNGEE. The V end was cut by 0 bases, the J end by 10 bases, with 13 bases between. The DNA for the CDR3 is TGTGCCAGCAGCGTAGGGGGAGGAGCTATAGCTTTCTTT. Protein sequence: CASSVGGGAIAFF.

This rearrangement joins TRBV30 to TRBJ1-6; D gene uncertain. Per germline, CDR1 GTSNPN and CDR2 SVGIG (reference sequence). The ends were cut back, 2 bases at V and 10 bases at J, with 12 bases in the middle. The CDR3 length is 13 residues. The CDR3: CAWSRGFASPLHF. The DNA for the CDR3 is TGTGCCTGGAGTAGAGGGTTTGCCTCACCCCTCCACTTT.

The rearrangement uses TRBV5-6 and TRBJ2-7, with 9 positions matching TRBD2. V dropped 4 bases and J dropped 5; count of bases not matched to a gene: 7. The germline V gene encodes CDR1 SGHDT and CDR2 YYEEEE. There are 14 residues in the CDR3. CDR3 loop: CASSQAGGRDEQYF. CDR3 nucleotide sequence: TGTGCCAGCAGCCAAGCGGGGGGCCGGGACGAGCAGTACTTC.

The rearrangement joins TRBV9 to TRBJ1-2, with 7 bases aligning to TRBD1. CDR3 length: 14 residues. J gave up 5 bases and V 2 bases, and 6 bases lay outside the gene matches. Germline V lookup: CDR1 SGDLS, CDR2 YYNGEE. Written as DNA, the CDR3 is TGTGCCAGCAGCGTGTCGGGCAGGGGGTATGGCTACACCTTC. The encoded protein is CASSVSGRGYGYTF.

This chain connects TRBV10-1 to TRBJ1-2; 7 bases are shared with TRBD1. The germline CDR1 and CDR2 sequences are WNHNN and SYGVQD (reference sequence). The CDR3 has 13 amino acids. V shed 3 bases and J 6 bases; nucleotides not matched to a gene: 4. The CDR3 nucleotides read TGCGCCAGCAGTGAAAACAGGGGAGATGGCTACACCTTC. Translation gives CASSENRGDGYTF.

V is TRBV6-5 and J is TRBJ2-3; possibly TRBD2 for D (6 bases). The CDR3 has 15 amino acids. Germline CDR1 reads MNHEY; CDR2 reads SVGAGI. The ends were cut back, 3 bases at V and 0 bases at J, with 10 bases in the middle. CDR3 bases: TGTGCCAGCAGTTATTCGGGGACTAGCACAGATACGCAGTATTTT. It specifies CASSYSGTSTDTQYF.

In DNA, the CDR3 is TGTGCCAGCAGCGTAGGTACCAGCGGGGGGGCCGGTGAGCAGTTCTTC. Translating gives CASSVGTSGGAGEQFF. This chain connects TRBV9 to TRBJ2-1, with TRBD2 matching 10 bases. Germline V gene lookup returns CDR1 SGDLS and CDR2 YYNGEE. J gave up 9 bases and V 0 bases, and 9 bases lay outside the gene matches. The CDR3 sequence is 16 residues long.

The rearrangement joins TRBV7-9 to TRBJ2-3; D is perhaps TRBD1 (5 bases). Looked up from germline, CDR1 is SEHNR and CDR2 is FQNEAQ (reference sequence). This CDR3 is 14 amino acids long. V was clipped by 8 bases and J by 2 bases, with 14 bases between them. CDR3 DNA: TGTGCCAGCGTCCTGGGGCGCGACACAGATACGCAGTATTTT. Protein: CASVLGRDTDTQYF.

The chain links TRBV7-2 to TRBJ1-1; weak D call: TRBD1 (6 bases). The CDR3 loop spans 15 amino acids. The germline gives CDR1 SGHTA, CDR2 FQGNSA. V lost 5 bases and J lost 3, with 16 bases in between. CDR3: CASSLDTGIDTEAFF. The CDR3 nucleotides are TGTGCCAGCAGCCTAGATACAGGGATAGACACTGAAGCTTTCTTT.

The rearrangement links TRBV4-2 to TRBJ2-7; the match to TRBD2 covers 8 bases. V dropped 5 bases and J dropped 2; count of bases not matched to a gene: 5. This CDR3 region has 14 residues. CDR1 LGHNA and CDR2 YNFKEQ come from the germline V gene. This CDR3 reads CASSARGGPYEQYF. The CDR3 nucleotides are TGTGCCAGCAGCGCCCGGGGGGGTCCCTACGAGCAGTACTTC.

This clone was seen a few times. This chain's CDR3 is CASSLDRQNSPLHF. CDR3 nucleotide sequence: TGTGCCAGCAGCTTAGACAGACAGAATTCACCCCTCCACTTT. V and J are TRBV13 and TRBJ1-6, with D tentatively TRBD1 (5 bases). The CDR3 has 14 residues. In germline, CDR1 is PRHDT, CDR2 FYEKMQ (reference sequence). V lost 1 base and J lost 7, with 8 bases in between.

The chain recombines TRBV6-1 with TRBJ2-3; 10 nucleotides line up with TRBD1. Germline loops: CDR1 MNHNS, CDR2 SASEGT. CDR3 length: 15 residues. The V and J ends lost 3 bases and 5 bases, in that order; junction bases with no gene match: 5. The CDR3 DNA is TGTGCCAGCAGTGAGCCGGGACAGGGGAAAGATACGCAGTATTTT. Translating gives CASSEPGQGKDTQYF.

The chain links TRBV30 to TRBJ1-2; TRBD1 matches at 9 bases. Germline-derived CDR1 and CDR2 are GTSNPN and SVGIG (reference sequence). CDR3 length: 13 residues. Trimming at V came to 0 bases and at J to 8 bases, leaving 4 bases not matched to a gene. The CDR3: CAWSVQGAQGYTF. Written as DNA, the CDR3 is TGTGCCTGGAGTGTACAGGGGGCACAGGGCTACACCTTC.

This clone was counted only a few times. The chain links TRBV19 to TRBJ1-6, with unresolved D. The CDR3 contains 14 residues. From germline, CDR1 is LNHDA and CDR2 SQIVND (reference sequence). V lost 3 bases, J lost 0 bases, and 3 bases lay in between. The DNA for the CDR3 is TGTGCCAGTAGTATCAGCTCCTATAATTCACCCCTCCACTTT. Protein sequence: CASSISSYNSPLHF. The full variable domain, rest sourced from reference TRBV19 and TRBJ1-6, is DGGITQSPKYLFRKEGQNVTLSCEQNLNHDAMYWYRQDPGQGLRLIYYSQIVNDFQKGDIAEGYSVSREKKESFPLTVTSAQKNPTAFYLCASSISSYNSPLHFGNGTRLTVT.

The chain uses TRBV7-9 and TRBJ2-7; TRBD1 might be the D (7 bases). Trimming cost V 1 base and J 3 bases, with 16 bases left between them. Germline lookup yields CDR1 SEHNR and CDR2 FQNEAQ (reference sequence). The CDR3 extends over 16 amino acids. CDR3 coding DNA: TGTGCCAGCAGCTTAGACGGGGCGGGACAGCTCTACGAGCAGTACTTC. Translating it yields CASSLDGAGQLYEQYF.

This chain uses TRBV5-1 with TRBJ2-7; 10 bases are a match to TRBD2. V was pared by 2 bases and J by 7 bases, with 3 bases of the junction left unmatched. The germline gives CDR1 SGHRS, CDR2 YFSETQ. The CDR3 length is 13 residues. CDR3 loop: CASSFVLAGEQYF. The CDR3 DNA sequence: TGCGCCAGCAGCTTTGTACTAGCGGGAGAGCAGTACTTC.

This clone appeared a single time. The chain links TRBV5-4 to TRBJ1-6; weak D call: TRBD1 (5 bases). The CDR3 is 15 amino acids. V was clipped by 4 bases and J by 0 bases, with 8 bases between them. The germline V gene has CDR1 SGHNT and CDR2 YYREEE (reference sequence). In nucleotides, the CDR3 is TGTGCCAGCAGCCGTGACAGCTCCTATAATTCACCCCTCCACTTT. Its translation: CASSRDSSYNSPLHF. Using reference TRBV5-4 and TRBJ1-6 for the parts outside the CDR3, the full variable domain is ETGVTQSPTHLIKTRGQQVTLRCSSQSGHNTVSWYQQALGQGPQFIFQYYREEENGRGNFPPRFSGLQFPNYSSELNVNALELDDSALYLCASSRDSSYNSPLHFGNGTRLTVT.

The table lists this clone with a count of one. At one boundary the junction diverges from the germline segment, which might be a read error. The chain combines TRBV19 with TRBJ1-2; D is uncertain. The germline V gene has CDR1 LNHDA and CDR2 SQIVND (reference sequence). This CDR3 spans 14 amino acids. The CDR3 DNA reads TGTGCCAGTAGACCGTACAGAGATGTCTATGGCTACATCTTC. Protein sequence: CASRPYRDVYGYIF.

The rearrangement links TRBV9 to TRBJ2-7; 9 bases match TRBD2. CDR3 length: 16 amino acids. The V gene end was trimmed by 0 bases and the J gene end by 2 bases; junction bases not matched to a gene: 6. Germline CDR1 and CDR2: SGDLS and YYNGEE. CDR3 sequence: CASSVGPSGGPYEQYF. CDR3 DNA: TGTGCCAGCAGCGTAGGCCCGAGCGGGGGGCCCTACGAGCAGTACTTC. Supplemented by reference TRBV9 and TRBJ2-7, the full variable domain reads DSGVTQTPKHLITATGQRVTLRCSPRSGDLSVYWYQQSLDQGLQFLIQYYNGEERAKGNILERFSAQQFPDLHSELNLSSLELGDSALYFCASSVGPSGGPYEQYFGPGTRLTVT.

V is TRBV19 and J is TRBJ1-1; TRBD1 aligns across 7 bases. The length of the CDR3 is 15 residues. The germline V gene encodes CDR1 LNHDA and CDR2 SQIVND (reference sequence). The J segment lost 1 base and the V segment lost 6 bases, leaving 8 bases of the junction unmatched. This CDR3 reads CASREQGLGNTEAFF. Written as DNA, the CDR3 is TGTGCCAGTAGAGAACAGGGGCTAGGGAACACTGAAGCTTTCTTT.

The chain employs TRBV4-3 and TRBJ2-3; the D gene is possibly TRBD2 (7 bases). The CDR3 is 13 amino acids. Germline values: CDR1 LGHNA, CDR2 YSLEER. V shed 10 bases and J shed 0 bases, with 11 bases lying between them. In DNA form, the CDR3 reads TGCGCCACAGGGGAGGGGAGCACAGATACGCAGTATTTT. Residues: CATGEGSTDTQYF.

This chain connects TRBV2 to TRBJ1-3; tentative D call: TRBD1 (6 bases). The V gene lost 5 bases and the J gene lost 2 bases, with 10 bases spanning the gap. CDR1 and CDR2 (germline): SNHLY, FYNNEI. The CDR3 contains 14 residues. CDR3 region: CASSRTVTGNTIYF. The CDR3 DNA reads TGTGCCAGCAGTCGGACAGTAACTGGAAACACCATATATTTT.

The chain employs TRBV2 and TRBJ1-2; 7 nucleotides agree with TRBD1. CDR1 SNHLY and CDR2 FYNNEI come from the germline V gene. The CDR3 is 13 residues long. Unmatched junction bases numbered 3, after V lost 6 bases and J lost 2 bases. The CDR3 is CASRVDRNYGYTF. CDR3 DNA sequence: TGTGCCAGCAGGGTGGACAGGAACTATGGCTACACCTTC.

The gene calls are TRBV27 and TRBJ1-2; TRBD1 matches at 7 bases. Germline V lookup: CDR1 MNHEY, CDR2 SMNVEV (reference sequence). The CDR3 has 13 amino acids. The J segment lost 8 bases and the V segment lost 8 bases, leaving 11 bases of the junction unmatched. The CDR3 DNA reads as TGTGCCAGCGGCCCCCAGGGGGTGGGAGGCTACACCTTC. Its translation is CASGPQGVGGYTF.

The rearrangement joins TRBV30 to TRBJ1-1; D perhaps matches TRBD1 (6 bases). Germline values: CDR1 GTSNPN, CDR2 SVGIG (reference sequence). V was shortened by 3 bases and J by 6 bases, with 17 bases between the two germline ends. The CDR3 sequence is 14 residues long. CDR3 coding DNA: TGTGCCTGGAGGTACCGACGGACAGCACCTGAAGCTTTCTTT. Translation: CAWRYRRTAPEAFF.

V gene TRBV6-4 combines with J gene TRBJ2-1; 9 bases line up with TRBD1. Trimming removed 2 bases from V and 7 bases from J; junction bases left unmatched: 9. The germline CDR1 and CDR2 sequences are MRHNA and SNTAGT. This CDR3 comprises 16 residues. The CDR3, as DNA: TGTGCCAGCAGTGACCAGCCGGGACAGGGTGGGAATGAGCAGTTCTTC. Protein: CASSDQPGQGGNEQFF.

This chain joins TRBV9 and TRBJ2-1, with 8 positions matching TRBD2. Germline values: CDR1 SGDLS, CDR2 YYNGEE. V lost 2 bases and J lost 6; bases outside the gene matches: 7. CDR3 size: 15 residues. CDR3 residues: CASSVSAGGANEQFF. Written as DNA, the CDR3 is TGTGCCAGCAGCGTTTCGGCGGGGGGAGCCAATGAGCAGTTCTTC.

This chain connects TRBV27 to TRBJ1-2; D unclear. Trimming took 0 bases from V and 8 from J, leaving 10 bases between them. The germline CDR1 and CDR2 sequences are MNHEY and SMNVEV (reference sequence). The CDR3 runs 13 residues. CDR3 sequence: CASSLSSRGGYTF. The DNA of the CDR3 is TGTGCCAGCAGTTTATCGTCTCGAGGGGGCTACACCTTC.

This chain links TRBV6-5 with TRBJ2-1; 8 nucleotides agree with TRBD1. J was trimmed by 6 bases and V by 7 bases; bases with no gene match: 8. Germline V gene sequence: CDR1 MNHEY, CDR2 SVGAGI. The CDR3 totals 14 residues. The CDR3 loop reads CASTLRGPVNEQFF. In DNA, the CDR3 is TGTGCCAGCACCCTCAGGGGGCCGGTCAATGAGCAGTTCTTC.

The chain uses TRBV7-8 and TRBJ1-1, with 9 positions matching TRBD1. Trimming cost V 6 bases and J 6 bases; bases outside gene matches: 8. Germline V gene data show CDR1 as SGHVS and CDR2 as FQNEAQ. This CDR3 comprises 14 residues. This CDR3 is CASSRRDRASEAFF. The CDR3 coding sequence is TGTGCCAGCAGTCGCCGGGACAGGGCATCTGAAGCTTTCTTT.